This TCR beta chain originates from a study of cytomegalovirus exposure and HLA in healthy donors. Comments on this clone: Its antigen is unidentified.

Overall study findings and caveats: Some V segments (TRBV6-2 and TRBV6-3 among them) were excluded as indistinguishable.

Deletions cut 0 bases from V and 4 bases from J, with 16 bases between. Germline CDR1 is SGHRS and CDR2 is YFSETQ. This CDR3 has 16 residues. The primer mix had 60 Vbeta and 13 Jbeta primers. This table comes from immunoSEQ multiplex PCR, and its TCRdb copy is limited to in-frame clones, with some not included. The data hold around 100,000 clones, with roughly 80% observed a single time. V and J are TRBV5-1 and TRBJ1-2; D remains ambiguous. Sequencing was carried out using PBMCs. This TCR came from a man between 45 and 60 years old in good health and CMV-seropositive. The CDR3 is CASSLGVGRTGYGYTF. The CDR3 DNA is TGCGCCAGCAGCTTGGGGGTTGGCAGGACTGGCTATGGCTACACCTTC.